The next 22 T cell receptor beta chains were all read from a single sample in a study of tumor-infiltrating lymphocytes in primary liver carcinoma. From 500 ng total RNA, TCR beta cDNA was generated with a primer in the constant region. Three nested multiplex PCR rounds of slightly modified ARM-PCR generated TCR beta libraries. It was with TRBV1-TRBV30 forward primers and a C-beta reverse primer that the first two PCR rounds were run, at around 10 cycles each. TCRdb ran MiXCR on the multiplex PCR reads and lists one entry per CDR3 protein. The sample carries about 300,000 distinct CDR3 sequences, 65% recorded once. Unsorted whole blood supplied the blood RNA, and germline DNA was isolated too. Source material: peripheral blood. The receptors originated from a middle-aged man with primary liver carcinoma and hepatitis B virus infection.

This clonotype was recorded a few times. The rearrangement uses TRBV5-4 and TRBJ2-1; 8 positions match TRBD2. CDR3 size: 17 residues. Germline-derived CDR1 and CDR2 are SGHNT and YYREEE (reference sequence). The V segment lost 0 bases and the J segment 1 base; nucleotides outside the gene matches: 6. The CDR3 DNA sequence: TGTGCCAGCAGCTTGGCCGGAGCGGGAGAGTCCTACAATGAGCAGTTCTTC. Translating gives CASSLAGAGESYNEQFF.

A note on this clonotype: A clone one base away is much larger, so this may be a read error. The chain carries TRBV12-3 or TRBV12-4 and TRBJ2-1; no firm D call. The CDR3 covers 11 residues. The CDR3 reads CANSVYNEQFF. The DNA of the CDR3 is TGTGCCAACAGTGTTTACAATGAGCAGTTCTTC.

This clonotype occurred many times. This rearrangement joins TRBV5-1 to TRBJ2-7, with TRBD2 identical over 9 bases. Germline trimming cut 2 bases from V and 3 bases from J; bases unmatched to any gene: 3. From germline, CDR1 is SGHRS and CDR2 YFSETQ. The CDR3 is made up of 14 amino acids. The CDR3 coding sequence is TGCGCCAGCAGCTTCCGTAGCGGGGGCTACGAGCAGTACTTC. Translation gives CASSFRSGGYEQYF. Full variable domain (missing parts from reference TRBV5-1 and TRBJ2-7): KAGVTQTPRYLIKTRGQQVTLSCSPISGHRSVSWYQQTPGQGLQFLFEYFSETQRNKGNFPGRFSGRQFSNSRSEMNVSTLELGDSALYLCASSFRSGGYEQYFGPGTRLTVT.

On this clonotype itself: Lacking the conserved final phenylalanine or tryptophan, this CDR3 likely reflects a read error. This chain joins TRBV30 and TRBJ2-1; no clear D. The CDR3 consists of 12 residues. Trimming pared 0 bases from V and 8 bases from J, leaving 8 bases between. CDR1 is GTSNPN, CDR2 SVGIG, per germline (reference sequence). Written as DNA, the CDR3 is TGTGCCTGGAGTGTATATTTGTATGAGCAGTTCTTA. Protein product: CAWSVYLYEQFL.

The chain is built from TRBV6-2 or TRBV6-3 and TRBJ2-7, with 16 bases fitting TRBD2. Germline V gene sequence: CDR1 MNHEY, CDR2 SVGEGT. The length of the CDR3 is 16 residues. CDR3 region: CTSTLGLAGGSDEQYF. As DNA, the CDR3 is TGTACAAGCACCTTGGGACTAGCGGGAGGGTCGGACGAGCAGTACTTC.

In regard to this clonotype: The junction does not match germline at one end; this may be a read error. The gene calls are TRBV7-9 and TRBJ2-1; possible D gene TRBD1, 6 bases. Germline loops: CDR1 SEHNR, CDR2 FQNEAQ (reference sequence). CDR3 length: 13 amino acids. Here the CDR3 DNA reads TGTGCCAGCGGCTTAGGGGGAGCTGGTGAGCAGTCCTTC. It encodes CASGLGGAGEQSF.

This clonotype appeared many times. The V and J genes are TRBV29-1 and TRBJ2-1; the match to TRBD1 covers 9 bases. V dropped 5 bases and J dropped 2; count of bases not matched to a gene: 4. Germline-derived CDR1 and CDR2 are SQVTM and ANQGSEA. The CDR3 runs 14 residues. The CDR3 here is CSVLGQGTYNEQFF. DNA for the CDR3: TGCAGCGTTCTAGGACAGGGGACCTACAATGAGCAGTTCTTC.

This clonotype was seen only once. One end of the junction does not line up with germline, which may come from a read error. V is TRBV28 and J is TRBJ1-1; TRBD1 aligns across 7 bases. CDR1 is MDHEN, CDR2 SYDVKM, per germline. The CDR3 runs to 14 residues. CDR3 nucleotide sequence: TGTGCCGGCAGCCTCCAGGGGGGGAACACTGAAGCTTTCTTT. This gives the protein CAGSLQGGNTEAFF.

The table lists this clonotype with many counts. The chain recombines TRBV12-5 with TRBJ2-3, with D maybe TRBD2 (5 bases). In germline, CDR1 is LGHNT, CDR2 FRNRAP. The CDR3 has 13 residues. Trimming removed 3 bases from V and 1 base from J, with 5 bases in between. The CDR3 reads CASGFGGTDTQYF. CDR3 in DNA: TGTGCTAGTGGTTTCGGGGGCACAGATACGCAGTATTTT.

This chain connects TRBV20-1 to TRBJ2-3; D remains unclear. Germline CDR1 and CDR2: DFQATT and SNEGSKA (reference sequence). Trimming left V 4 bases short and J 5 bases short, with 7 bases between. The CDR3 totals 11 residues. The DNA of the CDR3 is TGCAGTGCTATCCTCGGAGATACGCAGTATTTT. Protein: CSAILGDTQYF.

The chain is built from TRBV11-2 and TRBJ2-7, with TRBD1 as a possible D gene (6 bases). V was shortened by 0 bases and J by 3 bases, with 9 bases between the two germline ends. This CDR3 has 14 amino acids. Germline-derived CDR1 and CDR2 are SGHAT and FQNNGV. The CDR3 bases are TGTGCCAGCAGCTTAGAGATGGGACACTACGAGCAGTACTTC. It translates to CASSLEMGHYEQYF.

The CDR3 protein is CAIMDNRGEDEQFF. The CDR3 coding sequence is TGTGCCATCATGGACAACAGAGGCGAAGATGAGCAGTTCTTC. The V and J genes are TRBV10-3 and TRBJ2-1; tentatively, D is TRBD1 (5 bases). Trimming pared 7 bases from V and 8 bases from J, leaving 18 bases between. The CDR3 loop spans 14 amino acids. Germline V CDR1 and CDR2: ENHRY, SYGVKD.

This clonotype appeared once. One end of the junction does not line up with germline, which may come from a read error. The CDR3, as DNA: TGTGCCAGCGGCTTAGAGGGGATCTACAATGAGCAGTTCTTC. The encoded protein is CASGLEGIYNEQFF. The V call is TRBV11-2, the J call TRBJ2-1; D may be TRBD1 or TRBD2 (5 bases each). This CDR3 comprises 14 residues. Germline loops: CDR1 SGHAT, CDR2 FQNNGV.

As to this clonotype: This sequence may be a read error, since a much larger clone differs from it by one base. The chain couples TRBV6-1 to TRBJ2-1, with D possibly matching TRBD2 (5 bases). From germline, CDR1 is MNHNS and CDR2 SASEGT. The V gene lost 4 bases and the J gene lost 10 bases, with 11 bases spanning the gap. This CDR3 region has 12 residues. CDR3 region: CASSGRTSEQFF. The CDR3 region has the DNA TGTGCCAGCAGTGGACGGACTTCCGAGCAGTTCTTC.

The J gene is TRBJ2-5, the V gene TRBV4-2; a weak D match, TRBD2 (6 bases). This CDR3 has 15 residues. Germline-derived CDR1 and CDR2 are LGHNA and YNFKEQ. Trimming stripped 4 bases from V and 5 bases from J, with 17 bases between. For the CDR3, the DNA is TGTGCCAGCAGCCTCTCTAGCGAGAAGGTGGAGACCCAGTACTTC. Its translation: CASSLSSEKVETQYF.

CDR3 sequence reads: CASSYMSASGKVEQFF. CDR3 DNA sequence: TGTGCCAGCAGTTATATGTCGGCTAGCGGGAAGGTTGAGCAGTTCTTC. The gene calls are TRBV6-5 and TRBJ2-1; 9 bases match TRBD2. This CDR3 is built from 16 residues. Germline V gene lookup returns CDR1 MNHEY and CDR2 SVGAGI. The trim removed 3 bases at V and 9 bases at J, leaving 12 bases unmatched.

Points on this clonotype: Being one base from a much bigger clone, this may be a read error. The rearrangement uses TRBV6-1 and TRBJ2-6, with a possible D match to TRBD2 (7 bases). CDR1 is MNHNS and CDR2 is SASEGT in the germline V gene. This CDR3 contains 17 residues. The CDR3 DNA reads TGTGCCAGCAGTGAAGGCTGGGGGGGCTCTGGGGCCAACGACCTGACTTTC. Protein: CASSEGWGGSGANDLTF.

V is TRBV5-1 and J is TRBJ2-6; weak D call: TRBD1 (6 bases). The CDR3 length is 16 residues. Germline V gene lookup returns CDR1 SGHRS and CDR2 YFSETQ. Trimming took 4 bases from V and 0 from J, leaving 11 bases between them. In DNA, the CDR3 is TGCGCCAGCAGCACCGGACAGTTCTCTGGGGCCAACGTCCTGACTTTC. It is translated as CASSTGQFSGANVLTF.

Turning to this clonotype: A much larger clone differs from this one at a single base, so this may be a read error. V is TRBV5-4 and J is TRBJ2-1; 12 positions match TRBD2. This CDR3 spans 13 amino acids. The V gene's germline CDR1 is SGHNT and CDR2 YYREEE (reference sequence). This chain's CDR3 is CATTSGRPNDQFF. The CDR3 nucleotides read TGTGCCACGACTAGCGGGAGACCCAATGATCAGTTCTTC.

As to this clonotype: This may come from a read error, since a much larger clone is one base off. The CDR3 coding sequence is TGTGCCAGCAGCTTATACCGCTACGAGCAGCACTTC. Translating it yields CASSLYRYEQHF. J is TRBJ2-7 and V is TRBV13; D remains ambiguous. The length of the CDR3 is 12 residues. CDR1 PRHDT and CDR2 FYEKMQ come from the germline V gene (reference sequence).

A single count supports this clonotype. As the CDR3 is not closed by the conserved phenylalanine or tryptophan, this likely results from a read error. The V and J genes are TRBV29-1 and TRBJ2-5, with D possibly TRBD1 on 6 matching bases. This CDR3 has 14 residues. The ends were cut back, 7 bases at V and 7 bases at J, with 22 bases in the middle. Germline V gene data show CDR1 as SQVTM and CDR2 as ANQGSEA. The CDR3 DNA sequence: TGCAGCGCCCCAGGGGAAGCGGCGGCAGGGACCCAGTACTCC. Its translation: CSAPGEAAAGTQYS.

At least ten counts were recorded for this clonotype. CDR3 DNA sequence: TGCAGCTTCGAACTCTACAATGAGCAGTTCTTC. This gives the protein CSFELYNEQFF. The V call is TRBV29-1, the J call TRBJ2-1, with D unclear. Between the trimmed V and J ends, which lost 8 bases and 3 bases, there was a span of 8 bases. The CDR3 is 11 residues long. Germline values: CDR1 SQVTM, CDR2 ANQGSEA.